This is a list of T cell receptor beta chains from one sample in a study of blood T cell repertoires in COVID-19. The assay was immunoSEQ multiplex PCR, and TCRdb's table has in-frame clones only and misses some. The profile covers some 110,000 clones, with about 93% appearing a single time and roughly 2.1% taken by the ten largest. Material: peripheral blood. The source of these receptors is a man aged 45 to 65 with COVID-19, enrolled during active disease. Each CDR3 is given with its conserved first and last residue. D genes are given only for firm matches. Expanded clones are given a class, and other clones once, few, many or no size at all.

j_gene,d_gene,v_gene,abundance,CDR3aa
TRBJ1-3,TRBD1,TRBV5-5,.,CASSGQGVSGNTIYF
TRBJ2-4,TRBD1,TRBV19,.,CASSLQTGKNIQYF
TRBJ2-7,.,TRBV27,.,CASSLLGGGSYEQYF
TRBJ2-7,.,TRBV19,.,CASGGKLDEQYF
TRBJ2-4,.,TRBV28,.,CASSLGGEAKNIQYF
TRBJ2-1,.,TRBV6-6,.,CASRSGPNYNEQFF
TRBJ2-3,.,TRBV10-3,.,CAISGQGSREGPTDTQYF
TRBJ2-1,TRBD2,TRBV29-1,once,CSVVIPSGVEQFF
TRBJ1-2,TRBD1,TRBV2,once,CASSDMRTGASGGYTF
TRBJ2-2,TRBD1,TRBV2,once,CASSEQGVGELFF
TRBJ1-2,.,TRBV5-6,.,CASSPWDIYGYTF
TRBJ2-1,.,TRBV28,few,CASRGSSAYNEQFF
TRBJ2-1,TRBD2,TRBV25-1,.,CASSQTSGTSYNEQFF
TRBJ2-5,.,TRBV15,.,CATSRVGGQETQYF
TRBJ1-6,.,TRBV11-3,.,CASSPRMLYSPLHF
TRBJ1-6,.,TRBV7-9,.,CASSLGEGLSPLHF